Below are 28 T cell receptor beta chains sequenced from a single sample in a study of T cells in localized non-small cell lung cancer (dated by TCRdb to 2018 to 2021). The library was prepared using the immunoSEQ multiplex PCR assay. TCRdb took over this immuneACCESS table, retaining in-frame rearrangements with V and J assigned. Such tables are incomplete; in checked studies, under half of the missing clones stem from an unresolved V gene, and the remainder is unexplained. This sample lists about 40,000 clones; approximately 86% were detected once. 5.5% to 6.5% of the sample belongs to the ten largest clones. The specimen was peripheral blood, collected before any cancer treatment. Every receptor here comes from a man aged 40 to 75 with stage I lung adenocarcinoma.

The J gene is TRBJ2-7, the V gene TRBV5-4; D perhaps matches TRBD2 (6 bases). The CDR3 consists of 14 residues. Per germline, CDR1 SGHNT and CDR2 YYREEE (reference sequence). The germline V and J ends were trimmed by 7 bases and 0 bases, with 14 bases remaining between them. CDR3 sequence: CASGGGTGSYEQYF. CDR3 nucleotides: TGTGCCAGCGGTGGAGGGACGGGCTCCTACGAGCAGTACTTC.

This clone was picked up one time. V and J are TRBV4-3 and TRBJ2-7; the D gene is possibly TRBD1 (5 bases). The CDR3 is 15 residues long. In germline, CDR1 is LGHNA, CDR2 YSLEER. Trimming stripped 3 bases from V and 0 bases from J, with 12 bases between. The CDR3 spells CASSQETELSYEQYF. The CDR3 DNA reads TGCGCCAGCAGCCAGGAGACAGAGCTCTCCTACGAGCAGTACTTC.

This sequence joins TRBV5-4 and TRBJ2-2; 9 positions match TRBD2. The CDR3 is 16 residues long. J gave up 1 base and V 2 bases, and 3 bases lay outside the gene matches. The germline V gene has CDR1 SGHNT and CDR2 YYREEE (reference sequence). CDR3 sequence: CASSFGLARNTGELFF. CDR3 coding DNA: TGTGCCAGCAGCTTCGGACTAGCGAGGAACACCGGGGAGCTGTTTTTT.

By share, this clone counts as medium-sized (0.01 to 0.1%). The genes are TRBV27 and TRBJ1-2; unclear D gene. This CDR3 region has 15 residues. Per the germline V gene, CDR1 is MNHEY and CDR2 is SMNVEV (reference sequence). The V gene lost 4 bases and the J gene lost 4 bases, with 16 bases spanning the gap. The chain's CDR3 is CASSSSWGSAYGYTF. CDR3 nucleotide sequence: TGTGCCAGCAGTTCCTCCTGGGGATCAGCCTATGGCTACACCTTC.

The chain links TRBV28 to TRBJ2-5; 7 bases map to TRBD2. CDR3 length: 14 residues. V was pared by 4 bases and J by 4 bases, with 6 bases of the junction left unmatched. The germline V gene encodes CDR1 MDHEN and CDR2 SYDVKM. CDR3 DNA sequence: TGTGCCAGCAGTTGGGGGGGACGGACAGAGACCCAGTACTTC. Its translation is CASSWGGRTETQYF.

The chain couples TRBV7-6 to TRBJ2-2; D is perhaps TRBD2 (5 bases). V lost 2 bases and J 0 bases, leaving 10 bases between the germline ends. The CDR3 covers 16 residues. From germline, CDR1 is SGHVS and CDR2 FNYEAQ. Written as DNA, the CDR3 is TGTGCCAGCAGCTTAACCCCCGGGACGAACACCGGGGAGCTGTTTTTT. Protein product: CASSLTPGTNTGELFF.

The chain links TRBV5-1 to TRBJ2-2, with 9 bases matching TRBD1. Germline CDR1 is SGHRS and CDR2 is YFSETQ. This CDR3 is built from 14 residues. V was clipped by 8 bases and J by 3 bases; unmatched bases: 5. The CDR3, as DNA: TGCGCCAGGTCAACAGGGGGCGACACCGGGGAGCTGTTTTTT. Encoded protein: CARSTGGDTGELFF.

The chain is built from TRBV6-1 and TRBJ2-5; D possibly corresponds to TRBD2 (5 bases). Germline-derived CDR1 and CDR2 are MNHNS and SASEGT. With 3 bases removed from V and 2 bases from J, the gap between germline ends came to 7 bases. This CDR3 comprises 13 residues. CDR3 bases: TGTGCCAGCAGTGACGGACTTCAAGAGACCCAGTACTTC. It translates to CASSDGLQETQYF.

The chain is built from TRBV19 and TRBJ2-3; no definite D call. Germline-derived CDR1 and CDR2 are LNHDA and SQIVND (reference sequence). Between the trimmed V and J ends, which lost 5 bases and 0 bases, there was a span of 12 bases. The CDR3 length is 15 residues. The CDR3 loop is CASSPRTVSTDTQYF. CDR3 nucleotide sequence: TGTGCCAGTAGTCCGCGGACGGTAAGCACAGATACGCAGTATTTT.

The CDR3 here is CADQPGGNIQYF. The CDR3 DNA follows: TGTGCCGACCAGCCGGGTGGGAACATTCAGTACTTC. The V gene is TRBV7-9, the J gene TRBJ2-4; D is ambiguous. Trimming removed 11 bases from V and 7 bases from J, with 15 bases in between. The germline V gene has CDR1 SEHNR and CDR2 FQNEAQ (reference sequence). This CDR3 contains 12 residues.

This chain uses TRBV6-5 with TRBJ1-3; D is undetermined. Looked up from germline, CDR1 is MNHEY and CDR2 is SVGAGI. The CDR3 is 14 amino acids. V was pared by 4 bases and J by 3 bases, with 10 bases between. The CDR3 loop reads CASSFRTLGNTIYF. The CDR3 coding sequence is TGTGCCAGCAGTTTCCGGACCCTTGGAAACACCATATATTTT.

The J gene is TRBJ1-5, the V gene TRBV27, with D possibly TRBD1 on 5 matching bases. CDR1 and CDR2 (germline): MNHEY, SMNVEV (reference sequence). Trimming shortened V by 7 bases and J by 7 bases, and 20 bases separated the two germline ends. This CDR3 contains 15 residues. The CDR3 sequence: CASTTYRGGWQPQHF. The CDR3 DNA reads TGTGCCAGCACCACATACCGGGGGGGATGGCAGCCCCAGCATTTT.

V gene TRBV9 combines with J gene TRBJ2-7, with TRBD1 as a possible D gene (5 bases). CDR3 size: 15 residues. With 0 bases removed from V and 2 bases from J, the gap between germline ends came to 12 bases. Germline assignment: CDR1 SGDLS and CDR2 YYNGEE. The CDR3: CASSVGGRGPYEQYF. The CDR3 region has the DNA TGTGCCAGCAGCGTAGGAGGTAGGGGCCCCTACGAGCAGTACTTC.

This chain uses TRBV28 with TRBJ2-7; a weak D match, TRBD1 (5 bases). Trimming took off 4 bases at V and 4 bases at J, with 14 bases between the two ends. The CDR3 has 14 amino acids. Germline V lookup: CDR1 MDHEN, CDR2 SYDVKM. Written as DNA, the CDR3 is TGTGCCAGCAGTTGGACAACTCTATCGTACGAGCAGTACTTC. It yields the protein CASSWTTLSYEQYF.

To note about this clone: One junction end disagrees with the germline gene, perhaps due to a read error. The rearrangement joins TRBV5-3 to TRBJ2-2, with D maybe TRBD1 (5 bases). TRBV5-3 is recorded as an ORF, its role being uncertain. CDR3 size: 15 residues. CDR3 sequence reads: CASSLSQGRTGELFF. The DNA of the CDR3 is TGTGCCAGCAGCTTGAGTCAGGGAAGGACCGGGGAGCTGTTTTTT.

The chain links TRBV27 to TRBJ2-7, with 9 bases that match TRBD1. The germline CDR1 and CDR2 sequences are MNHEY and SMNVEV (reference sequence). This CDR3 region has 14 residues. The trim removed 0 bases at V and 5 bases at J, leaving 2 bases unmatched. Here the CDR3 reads CASSLSNRGHEQYF. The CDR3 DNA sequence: TGTGCCAGCAGTTTATCGAACAGGGGGCACGAGCAGTACTTC.

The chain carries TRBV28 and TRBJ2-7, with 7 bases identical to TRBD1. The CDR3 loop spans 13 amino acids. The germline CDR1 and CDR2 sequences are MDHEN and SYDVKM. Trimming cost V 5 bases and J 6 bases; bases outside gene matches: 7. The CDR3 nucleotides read TGTGCCAGCAGTCCACCCGGGACAGCCGAGCAGTACTTC. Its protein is CASSPPGTAEQYF.

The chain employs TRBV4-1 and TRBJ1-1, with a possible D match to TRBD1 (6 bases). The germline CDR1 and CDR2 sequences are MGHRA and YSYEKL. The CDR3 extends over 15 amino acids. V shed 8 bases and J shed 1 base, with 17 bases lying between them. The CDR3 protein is CASSRPTGPNTEAFF. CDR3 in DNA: TGCGCCAGCTCCAGGCCGACAGGACCGAACACTGAAGCTTTCTTT.

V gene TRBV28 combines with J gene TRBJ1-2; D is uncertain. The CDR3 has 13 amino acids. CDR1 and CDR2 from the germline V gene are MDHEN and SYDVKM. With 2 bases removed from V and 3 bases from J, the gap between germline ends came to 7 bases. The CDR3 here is CASSLGPDYGYTF. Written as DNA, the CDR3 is TGTGCCAGCAGTTTAGGACCGGACTATGGCTACACCTTC.

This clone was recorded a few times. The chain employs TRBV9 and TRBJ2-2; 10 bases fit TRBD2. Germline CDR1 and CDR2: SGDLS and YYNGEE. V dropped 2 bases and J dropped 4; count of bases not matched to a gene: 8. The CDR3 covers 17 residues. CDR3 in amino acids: CASSVPGTSEVTGELFF. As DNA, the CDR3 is TGTGCCAGCAGCGTCCCCGGGACTAGCGAGGTCACCGGGGAGCTGTTTTTT.

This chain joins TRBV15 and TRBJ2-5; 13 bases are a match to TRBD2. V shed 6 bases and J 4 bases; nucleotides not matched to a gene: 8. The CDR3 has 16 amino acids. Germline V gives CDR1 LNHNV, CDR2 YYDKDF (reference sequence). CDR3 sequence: CATRPGGLAGVETQYF. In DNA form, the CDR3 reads TGTGCCACCAGGCCGGGAGGACTAGCGGGAGTAGAGACCCAGTACTTC.

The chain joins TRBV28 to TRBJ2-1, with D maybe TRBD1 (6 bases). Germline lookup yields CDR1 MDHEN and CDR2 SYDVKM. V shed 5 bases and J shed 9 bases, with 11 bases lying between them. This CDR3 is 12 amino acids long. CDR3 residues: CASSRLRGEQFF. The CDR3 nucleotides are TGTGCCAGCAGTCGACTCAGGGGTGAGCAGTTCTTC.

The CDR3 nucleotides read TGTGCCAGCAGCTCGGGACAGGGGGCCTACAATGAGCAGTTCTTC. Protein product: CASSSGQGAYNEQFF. The chain couples TRBV11-3 to TRBJ2-1; 11 bases line up with TRBD1. The V segment lost 4 bases and the J segment 2 bases; nucleotides outside the gene matches: 1. The CDR3 loop spans 15 amino acids. CDR1 is SGHNT, CDR2 YENEEA, per germline.

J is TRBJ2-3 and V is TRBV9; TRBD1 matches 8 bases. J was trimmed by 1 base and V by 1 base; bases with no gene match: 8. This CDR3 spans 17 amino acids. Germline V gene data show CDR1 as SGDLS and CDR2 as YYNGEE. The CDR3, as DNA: TGTGCCAGCAGCGTACCAGCAGGGGGCAGGGGCACAGATACGCAGTATTTT. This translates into CASSVPAGGRGTDTQYF.

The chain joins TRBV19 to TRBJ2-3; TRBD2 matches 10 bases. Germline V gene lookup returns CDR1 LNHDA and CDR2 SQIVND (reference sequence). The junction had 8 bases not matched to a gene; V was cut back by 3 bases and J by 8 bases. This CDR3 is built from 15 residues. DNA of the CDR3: TGTGCCAGTAGTATTTCTAGCGGGAGCGTGGGTACGCAGTATTTT. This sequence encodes CASSISSGSVGTQYF.

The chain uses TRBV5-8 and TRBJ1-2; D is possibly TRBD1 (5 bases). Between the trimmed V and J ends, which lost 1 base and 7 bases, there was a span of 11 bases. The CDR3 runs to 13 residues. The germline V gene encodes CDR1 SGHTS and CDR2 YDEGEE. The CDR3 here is CASSLRGVIGYTF. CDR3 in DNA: TGTGCCAGCAGCTTGCGGGGGGTCATTGGCTACACCTTC.

The CDR3 DNA reads as TGTGCCACACAGGGGTTCGGCAAAAACATTCAGTACTTC. It specifies CATQGFGKNIQYF. The rearrangement links TRBV6-1 to TRBJ2-4, with TRBD1 matching over 7 bases. Trimming removed 10 bases from V and 3 bases from J; junction bases left unmatched: 6. The germline V gene has CDR1 MNHNS and CDR2 SASEGT. CDR3 length: 13 residues.

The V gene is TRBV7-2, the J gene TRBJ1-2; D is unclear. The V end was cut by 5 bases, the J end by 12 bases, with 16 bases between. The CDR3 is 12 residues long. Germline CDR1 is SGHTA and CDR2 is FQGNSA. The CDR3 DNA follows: TGTGCCAGCAGCGGACGGATAGGGAGGCACACCTTC. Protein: CASSGRIGRHTF.